A selection of T cell receptor beta chains follows, all from one sample in a study of T cells after yellow fever vaccination. TCRdb recomputed calls from the 5' RACE reads with MiXCR, one row per CDR3 protein. This sample has about 580,000 distinct CDR3 sequences, with about a sixth found just once. Sequencing was performed on PBMCs, taken 4 to 5 days after the first yellow fever vaccination. These receptors were taken from a young man who received the YFV17D yellow fever vaccine. The CDR3 runs from the conserved cysteine through the conserved F or W. A D gene is named only where the DNA matches it firmly. Rows may omit the clone size; those that give it use once, few, many or a size class.

v_gene	j_gene	abundance	d_gene	CDR3aa	CDR3nt
TRBV20-1	TRBJ2-1	few	.	CSARDTQRPTIYNEQFF	TGCAGTGCTAGGGACACCCAGCGACCCACAATATACAATGAGCAGTTCTTC
TRBV25-1	TRBJ2-3	.	TRBD2	CASSESRSGRTDTQYF	TGTGCCAGCAGTGAATCACGTAGCGGGCGCACAGATACGCAGTATTTT
TRBV5-5	TRBJ2-3	.	TRBD2	CASSLAPSGGGAMHTQYF	TGTGCCAGCAGCTTGGCCCCATCGGGCGGGGGGGCGATGCATACGCAGTATTTT
TRBV18	TRBJ1-1	few	.	CASSDGQNTEAFF	TGTGCCAGTTCGGACGGCCAGAACACTGAAGCTTTCTTT
TRBV11-3	TRBJ2-1	few	.	CASSLNSYEQFF	TGTGCCAGCAGCTTGAACAGCTATGAGCAGTTCTTC
TRBV12-3/TRBV12-4	TRBJ1-1	few	.	CASTLLAGVLTEAFF	TGTGCCAGCACACTACTGGCGGGTGTCCTCACTGAAGCTTTCTTT
TRBV7-2	TRBJ2-3	few	.	CASSPDRSQFTQYF	TGTGCCAGCAGCCCCGATAGGTCACAGTTTACGCAGTATTTT
TRBV7-2	TRBJ2-3	.	.	CASSLVGGTTDTQYF	TGTGCCAGCAGCTTAGTGGGCGGCACGACAGATACGCAGTATTTT
TRBV4-2	TRBJ1-1	.	.	CASSQLNTEAFF	TGTGCCAGCAGCCAGTTGAACACTGAAGCTTTCTTT
TRBV4-1	TRBJ1-2	.	.	CASSQEGLSGGYTF	TGCGCCAGCAGCCAAGAAGGTCTTTCGGGAGGCTACACCTTC
TRBV6-5	TRBJ1-3	.	.	CASSYVLAGPYSGNTIYF	TGTGCCAGCAGTTACGTCCTTGCAGGTCCTTACTCTGGAAACACCATATATTTT
TRBV12-3/TRBV12-4	TRBJ2-2	few	TRBD1	CASSFGDRQYGELFF	TGTGCCAGCAGTTTTGGGGACAGACAGTACGGGGAGCTGTTTTTT
TRBV5-1	TRBJ1-3	many	.	CASSPGPSSGNTIYF	TGTGCCAGCAGTCCCGGGCCCTCCTCCGGAAACACCATATATTTT
TRBV24-1	TRBJ1-5	many	.	CATSEGGPQHF	TGTGCCACCAGTGAGGGCGGACCCCAGCATTTT
TRBV21-1	TRBJ1-6	once	.	CASADRGQYNSPLHF	TGTGCCAGCGCTGACCGCGGACAGTATAATTCACCCCTCCACTTT
TRBV5-4	TRBJ2-3	few	TRBD2	CASSRSGGGREDTQYF	TGTGCCAGCAGCCGAAGCGGCGGGGGGCGGGAAGATACGCAGTATTTT
TRBV7-2	TRBJ2-1	few	.	CASSLEMASSYNEQFF	TGTGCCAGCAGCTTAGAAATGGCGAGCTCCTACAATGAGCAGTTCTTC
TRBV4-1	TRBJ1-2	few	.	CASSQTRDPSYYGYTF	TGCGCCAGCAGCCAAACGAGGGACCCCAGCTACTATGGCTACACCTTC
TRBV20-1	TRBJ2-7	.	TRBD1	CSASKGQGDEQYF	TGCAGTGCATCCAAGGGACAGGGGGATGAGCAGTACTTC
TRBV5-4	TRBJ2-3	.	.	CASSLGGGGQITDTQYF	TGTGCCAGCAGCTTGGGGGGTGGGGGGCAAATCACAGATACGCAGTATTTT
TRBV14	TRBJ2-3	.	.	CASRRAVSSTDTQYF	TGTGCCAGCAGGCGAGCGGTGTCTAGCACAGATACGCAGTATTTT
TRBV18	TRBJ1-1	.	.	CASSRAEVVDTEAFF	TGTGCCAGCTCACGGGCGGAAGTTGTGGACACTGAAGCTTTCTTT
TRBV11-2	TRBJ1-6	.	.	CASSLTLGQPDSPLHF	TGTGCCAGCAGCTTAACCCTCGGACAGCCGGATTCACCCCTCCACTTT
TRBV20-1	TRBJ2-5	few	TRBD2	CSARGGGGTQETQYF	TGCAGTGCTCGGGGGGGGGGCGGTACCCAAGAGACCCAGTACTTC
TRBV3-1	TRBJ2-2	.	.	CASSQGEMTVNTGELFF	TGTGCCAGCAGCCAAGGAGAAATGACAGTGAACACCGGGGAGCTGTTTTTT
TRBV7-2	TRBJ2-7	.	.	CASSLSAVSPYEQYF	TGTGCCAGCAGCTTATCTGCAGTTTCCCCCTACGAGCAGTACTTC
TRBV18	TRBJ2-7	.	.	CASSPLTGRYEQYF	TGTGCCAGCTCACCACTAACAGGGCGCTACGAGCAGTACTTC
TRBV6-5	TRBJ2-3	.	.	CASSYSGLGVDTQYF	TGTGCCAGCAGTTACTCCGGTTTAGGAGTTGATACGCAGTATTTT
TRBV7-2	TRBJ1-1	.	.	CASSSRTAGTEAFF	TGTGCCAGCAGCTCCCGGACGGCTGGCACTGAAGCTTTCTTT
TRBV6-5	TRBJ1-3	.	.	CASSYGRINSGNTIYF	TGTGCCAGCAGTTACGGACGGATCAACTCTGGAAACACCATATATTTT
TRBV10-3	TRBJ2-1	.	.	CAIRDNWQDEQFF	TGTGCCATCCGGGACAATTGGCAGGATGAGCAGTTCTTC
TRBV12-3/TRBV12-4	TRBJ1-5	many	.	CASSFGEDQPQHF	TGTGCCAGCAGTTTTGGGGAAGATCAGCCCCAGCATTTT
TRBV20-1	TRBJ2-3	many	TRBD2	CSASPRLAGVSTDTQYF	TGCAGTGCTTCCCCCCGACTAGCGGGGGTTAGCACAGATACGCAGTATTTT
TRBV5-1	TRBJ2-3	.	.	CASSLAQKHDTQYF	TGCGCCAGCAGCTTGGCACAGAAACATGATACGCAGTATTTT
TRBV20-1	TRBJ1-5	few	.	CSALDRKGQPQHF	TGCAGTGCTCTCGACAGGAAAGGGCAGCCCCAGCATTTT